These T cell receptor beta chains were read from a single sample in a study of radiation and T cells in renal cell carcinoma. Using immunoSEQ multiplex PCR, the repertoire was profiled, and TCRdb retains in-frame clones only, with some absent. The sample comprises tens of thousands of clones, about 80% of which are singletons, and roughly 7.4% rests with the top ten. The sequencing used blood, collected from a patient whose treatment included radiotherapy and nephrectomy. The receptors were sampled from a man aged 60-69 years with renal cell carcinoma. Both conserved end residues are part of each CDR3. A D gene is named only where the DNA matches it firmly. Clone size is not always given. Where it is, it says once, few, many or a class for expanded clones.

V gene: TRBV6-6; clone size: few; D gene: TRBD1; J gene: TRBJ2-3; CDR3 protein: CASRGDRGPGDTQYF; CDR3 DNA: TGTGCCAGCAGGGGGGACAGGGGGCCAGGTGATACGCAGTATTTT
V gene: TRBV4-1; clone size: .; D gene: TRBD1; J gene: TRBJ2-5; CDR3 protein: CASSQSDRDRETQYF; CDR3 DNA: TGCGCCAGCAGCCAGTCCGACAGGGATCGTGAGACCCAGTACTTC
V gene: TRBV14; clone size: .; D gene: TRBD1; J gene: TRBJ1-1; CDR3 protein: CASSRGGQGQAFF; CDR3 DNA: TGTGCCAGCAGCCGCGGGGGACAGGGCCAAGCTTTCTTT
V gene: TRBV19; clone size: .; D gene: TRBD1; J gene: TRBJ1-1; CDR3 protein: CASSKDRFEAFF; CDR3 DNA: TGTGCCAGTAGTAAGGACAGGTTTGAAGCTTTCTTT
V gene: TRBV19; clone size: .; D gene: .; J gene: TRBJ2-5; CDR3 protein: CASSAPGSEETQYF; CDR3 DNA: TGTGCCAGTAGTGCTCCCGGGAGCGAGGAGACCCAGTACTTC
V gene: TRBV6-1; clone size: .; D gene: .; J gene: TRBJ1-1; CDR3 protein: CASSEDRGGWAEAFF; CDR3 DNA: TGTGCCAGCAGTGAAGACCGGGGTGGGTGGGCTGAAGCTTTCTTT
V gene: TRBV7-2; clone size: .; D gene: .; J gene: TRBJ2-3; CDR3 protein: CASSSRRTEDTQYF; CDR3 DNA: TGTGCCAGCAGCTCCCGAAGGACTGAAGATACGCAGTATTTT
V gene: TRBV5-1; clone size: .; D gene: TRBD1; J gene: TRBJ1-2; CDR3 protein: CASSLAGGAGYGYTF; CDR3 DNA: TGCGCCAGCAGCTTGGCAGGGGGCGCGGGCTATGGCTACACCTTC
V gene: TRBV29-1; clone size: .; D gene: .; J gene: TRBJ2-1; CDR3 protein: CSVVLAPLLYEQFF; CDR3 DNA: TGCAGCGTTGTACTAGCCCCACTACTTTATGAGCAGTTCTTC
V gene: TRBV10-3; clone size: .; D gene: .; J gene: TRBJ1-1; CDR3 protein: CAISEEGPDTEAFF; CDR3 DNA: TGTGCCATCAGTGAGGAGGGGCCGGACACTGAAGCTTTCTTT
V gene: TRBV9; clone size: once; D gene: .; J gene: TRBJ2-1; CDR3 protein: CASSVGGAGYNEQFF; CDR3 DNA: TGTGCCAGCAGCGTAGGCGGGGCGGGCTACAATGAGCAGTTCTTC
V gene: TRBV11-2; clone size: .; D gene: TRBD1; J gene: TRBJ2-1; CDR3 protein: CASSARDPGQGTDEQFF; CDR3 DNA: TGTGCCAGCAGCGCACGTGATCCGGGACAGGGGACGGATGAGCAGTTCTTC
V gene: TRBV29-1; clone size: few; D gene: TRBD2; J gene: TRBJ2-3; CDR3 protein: CSVQGSGTSTDTQYF; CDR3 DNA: TGCAGCGTCCAAGGTAGCGGGACTAGCACAGATACGCAGTATTTT
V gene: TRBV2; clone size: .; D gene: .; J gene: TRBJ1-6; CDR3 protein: CASSVNPVNSPLHF; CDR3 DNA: TGTGCCAGCAGTGTCAACCCGGTAAATTCACCCCTCCACTTT
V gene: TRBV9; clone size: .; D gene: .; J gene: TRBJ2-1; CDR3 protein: CASSVTEVVEQFF; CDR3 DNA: TGTGCCAGCAGCGTCACAGAGGTAGTAGAGCAGTTCTTC
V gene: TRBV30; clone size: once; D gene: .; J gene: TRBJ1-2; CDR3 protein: CAWSSRVGGYTF; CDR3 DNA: TGTGCCTGGAGTTCCAGGGTTGGGGGCTACACCTTC
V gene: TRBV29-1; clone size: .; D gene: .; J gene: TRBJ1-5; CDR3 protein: CSVGPQGSGNQPQHF; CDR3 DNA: TGCAGCGTTGGCCCCCAGGGTAGTGGCAATCAGCCCCAGCATTTT
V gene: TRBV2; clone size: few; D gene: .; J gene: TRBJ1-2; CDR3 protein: CASREAERYGYTF; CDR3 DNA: TGTGCCAGCAGAGAAGCTGAGCGCTATGGCTACACCTTC
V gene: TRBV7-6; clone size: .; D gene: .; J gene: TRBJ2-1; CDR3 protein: CASSLDLSRFNEQFF; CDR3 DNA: TGTGCCAGCAGCTTAGACCTAAGCCGCTTCAATGAGCAGTTCTTC
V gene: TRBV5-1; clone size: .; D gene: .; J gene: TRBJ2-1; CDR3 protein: CASSLQGHEQFF; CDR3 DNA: TGCGCCAGCAGCTTGCAGGGCCATGAGCAGTTCTTC
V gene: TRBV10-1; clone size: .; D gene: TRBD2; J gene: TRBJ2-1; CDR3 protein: CASSEGEGYTYNEQFF; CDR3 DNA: TGCGCCAGCAGTGAGGGGGAGGGTTATACCTACAATGAGCAGTTCTTC
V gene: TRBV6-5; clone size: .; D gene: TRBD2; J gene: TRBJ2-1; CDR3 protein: CASSQTSGRVYEQFF; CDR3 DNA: TGTGCCAGCAGTCAGACTAGCGGGAGGGTGTATGAGCAGTTCTTC
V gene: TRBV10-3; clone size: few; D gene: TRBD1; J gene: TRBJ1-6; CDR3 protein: CAISARQGGSPLHF; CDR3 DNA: TGTGCCATCAGCGCACGACAGGGGGGCTCACCCCTCCACTTT
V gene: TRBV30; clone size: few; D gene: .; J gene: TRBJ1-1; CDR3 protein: CASGQPNTEAFF; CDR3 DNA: TGTGCCTCTGGACAGCCGAACACTGAAGCTTTCTTT
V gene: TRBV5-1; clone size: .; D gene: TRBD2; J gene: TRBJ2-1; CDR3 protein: CASSWSGGADNEQFF; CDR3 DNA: TGCGCCAGCAGCTGGAGCGGGGGGGCCGACAATGAGCAGTTCTTC
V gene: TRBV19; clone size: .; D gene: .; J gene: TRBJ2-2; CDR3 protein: CASNLNTGELFF; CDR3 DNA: TGTGCCAGCAACTTGAACACCGGGGAGCTGTTTTTT
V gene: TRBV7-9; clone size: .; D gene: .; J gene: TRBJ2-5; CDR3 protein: CASSLQGETQYF; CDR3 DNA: TGTGCCAGCAGCTTACAGGGTGAGACCCAGTACTTC
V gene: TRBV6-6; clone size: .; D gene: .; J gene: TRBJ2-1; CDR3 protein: CASSLGSSYNEQFF; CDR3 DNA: TGTGCCAGCAGTTTGGGTAGCTCCTACAATGAGCAGTTCTTC
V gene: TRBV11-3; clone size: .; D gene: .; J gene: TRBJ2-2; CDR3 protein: CASSSRIQVGELFF; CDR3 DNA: TGTGCCAGCAGCTCCAGGATTCAGGTCGGGGAGCTGTTTTTT
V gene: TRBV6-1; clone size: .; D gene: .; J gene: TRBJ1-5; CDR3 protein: CASSGGGFRDQPQHF; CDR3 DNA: TGTGCCAGCAGTGGAGGAGGGTTTAGGGATCAGCCCCAGCATTTT
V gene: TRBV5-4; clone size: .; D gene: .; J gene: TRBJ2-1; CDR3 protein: CASSLGGAEAVDEQFF; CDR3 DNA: TGTGCCAGCAGCTTGGGGGGGGCGGAGGCGGTCGATGAGCAGTTCTTC
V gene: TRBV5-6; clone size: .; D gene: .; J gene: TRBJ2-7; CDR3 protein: CASSLLGSRLGEQYF; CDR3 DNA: TGTGCCAGCAGCTTGTTAGGTTCCCGCTTGGGAGAGCAGTACTTC
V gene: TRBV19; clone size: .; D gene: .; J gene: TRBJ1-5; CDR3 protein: CASSMGTTGQQHF; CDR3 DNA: TGTGCCAGTAGTATGGGTACGACAGGTCAACAGCATTTT
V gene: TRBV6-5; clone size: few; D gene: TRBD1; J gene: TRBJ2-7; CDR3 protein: CASSYGQGWYEQYF; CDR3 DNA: TGTGCCAGCAGTTACGGACAGGGTTGGTACGAGCAGTACTTC
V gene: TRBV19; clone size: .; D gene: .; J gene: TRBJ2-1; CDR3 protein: CASSMSLAREQFF; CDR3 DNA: TGTGCCAGTAGTATGTCACTAGCCAGAGAGCAGTTCTTC
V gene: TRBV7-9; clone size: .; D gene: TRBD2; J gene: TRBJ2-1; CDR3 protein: CASSRGGTSEEQFF; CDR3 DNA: TGTGCCAGCAGCAGAGGGGGGACTAGTGAGGAGCAGTTCTTC
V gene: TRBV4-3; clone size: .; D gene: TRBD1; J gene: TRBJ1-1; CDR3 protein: CASSQEAGGSATEAFF; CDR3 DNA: TGCGCCAGCAGCCAAGAGGCAGGGGGCTCGGCCACTGAAGCTTTCTTT
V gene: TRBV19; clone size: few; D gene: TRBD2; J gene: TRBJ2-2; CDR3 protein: CASREAGDHTGELFF; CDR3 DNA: TGTGCCAGCCGGGAGGCGGGGGACCACACCGGGGAGCTGTTTTTT
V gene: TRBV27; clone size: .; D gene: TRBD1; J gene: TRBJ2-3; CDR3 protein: CASSQDRGTDTQYF; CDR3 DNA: TGTGCCAGCAGCCAAGACAGGGGGACAGATACGCAGTATTTT